These 24 T cell receptor beta chains were all obtained from the same sample, sequenced in a study of post-analysis software for immune sequencing data. Which antigens these TCRs recognize remains unknown. Whole-study findings and limits: Higher frequency in patients than in controls was seen for about 5 TRBV segments, with TRBV5-6, TRBV5-1 and TRBV20-1 among them.

cDNA libraries for TCR beta contained unique molecular identifiers. TCRdb reanalysed the PCR reads using MiXCR and keeps one entry per CDR3 protein. Among fewer than 550,000 distinct CDR3 sequences, less than 40% were seen once, and the ten largest hold 5% to 6%. The specimen sequenced was blood. The receptors stem from a girl aged 2-17 years with multiple sclerosis.

The chain is built from TRBV7-9 and TRBJ2-2; D is perhaps TRBD2 (5 bases). Germline assignment: CDR1 SEHNR and CDR2 FQNEAQ (reference sequence). This CDR3 is built from 13 residues. Trimming removed 10 bases at V and 5 bases at J, with 14 bases between. The CDR3 region has the DNA TGTGCCACCTATTCCGAGCGGACCGGGGAGCTGTTTTTT. It encodes CATYSERTGELFF. The entire variable domain, with the rest obtained from reference TRBV7-9 and TRBJ2-2, is as follows: DTGVSQNPRHKITKRGQNVTFRCDPISEHNRLYWYRQTLGQGPEFLTYFQNEAQLEKSRLLSDRFSAERPKGSFSTLEIQRTEQGDSAMYLCATYSERTGELFFGEGSRLTVL.

In this sample, this clonotype turned up many times. The chain combines TRBV28 with TRBJ1-2, with a weak D call TRBD1 (5 bases). The CDR3 is made up of 13 amino acids. Germline V gives CDR1 MDHEN, CDR2 SYDVKM. Trimming took off 3 bases at V and 2 bases at J, with 7 bases between the two ends. CDR3: CASSLPGNYGYTF. The DNA for the CDR3 is TGTGCCAGCAGTTTGCCAGGGAACTATGGCTACACCTTC.

The V gene is TRBV7-3, the J gene TRBJ2-1; tentatively, D is TRBD1 (5 bases). The CDR3 is 15 residues long. Germline V lookup: CDR1 SGHTA, CDR2 FQGTGA. The V gene lost 4 bases and the J gene lost 7 bases, with 17 bases spanning the gap. CDR3 in DNA: TGTGCCAGCAGCTACGATGCAGGGCTTCGGAATGAGCAGTTCTTC. It translates to CASSYDAGLRNEQFF.

The J gene is TRBJ1-5, the V gene TRBV18; no definite D call. Trimming shortened V by 2 bases and J by 4 bases, and 12 bases separated the two germline ends. The CDR3 contains 15 residues. The germline V gene has CDR1 KGHSH and CDR2 LQKENI. The CDR3 here is CASSPWETGNQPQHF. The CDR3 coding sequence is TGTGCCAGCTCACCATGGGAGACTGGGAATCAGCCCCAGCATTTT. Full variable domain (outside the CDR3, taken from reference TRBV18 and TRBJ1-5): NAGVMQNPRHLVRRRGQEARLRCSPMKGHSHVYWYRQLPEEGLKFMVYLQKENIIDESGMPKERFSAEFPKEGPSILRIQQVVRGDSAAYFCASSPWETGNQPQHFGDGTRLSIL.

This clonotype was counted a few times. The chain links TRBV29-1 to TRBJ2-7; 11 bases map to TRBD2. The J call is uncertain, as TRBJ2-5 better fits the DNA end. CDR1 SQVTM and CDR2 ANQGSEA come from the germline V gene. The CDR3 extends over 13 amino acids. CDR3 sequence (DNA): TGCAGCGTGACACTAGCGGGGGTAGAGACCCAGTACTTC. The encoded protein is CSVTLAGVETQYF.

A single count supports this clonotype. Possible read error: a much larger clone is one base away. The chain couples TRBV9 to TRBJ2-1, with 9 bases aligning to TRBD1. Germline CDR1 is SGDLS and CDR2 is YYNGEE. J gave up 9 bases and V 4 bases, and 14 bases lay outside the gene matches. This CDR3 has 16 amino acids. The CDR3 loop reads CASSPRDRVGSGEQFF. DNA of the CDR3: TGTGCCAGCAGCCCAAGGGACAGGGTTGGAAGTGGTGAGCAGTTCTTC.

This clonotype was counted a single time. V gene TRBV5-1 combines with J gene TRBJ1-2; D is uncertain. The CDR3 is made up of 14 amino acids. V lost 0 bases to trimming and J lost 2 bases, with 8 bases between them. Germline V gives CDR1 SGHRS, CDR2 YFSETQ. This chain's CDR3 is CASSLGQRNYGYTF. As DNA, the CDR3 is TGCGCCAGCAGCTTGGGACAAAGAAACTATGGCTACACCTTC.

This clonotype was observed a few times. The V and J genes are TRBV5-1 and TRBJ2-5, with D unclear. The V gene lost 4 bases and the J gene lost 1 base, with 8 bases spanning the gap. CDR3 length equals 13 residues. CDR1 and CDR2 (germline): SGHRS, YFSETQ. The CDR3 DNA is TGCGCCAGCAGCAGAATACCCCAAGAGACCCAGTACTTC. It encodes CASSRIPQETQYF.

The V and J genes are TRBV7-9 and TRBJ2-4, with 10 bases lining up with TRBD2. The J call may be wrong; the DNA end is better matched by TRBJ2-5. The CDR3 spans 14 residues. CDR1 and CDR2 from the germline V gene are SEHNR and FQNEAQ (reference sequence). The CDR3 coding sequence is TGTGCCAGCGGACGAGCGGGGGGGAGTGAGACCCAGTACTTC. Translation gives CASGRAGGSETQYF.

The chain joins TRBV15 to TRBJ2-7; tentatively, D is TRBD1 (5 bases). Germline loops: CDR1 LNHNV, CDR2 YYDKDF (reference sequence). Trimming cost V 0 bases and J 3 bases, with 12 bases left between them. This CDR3 comprises 15 residues. The CDR3 loop is CATSRDLAGYYEQYF. The CDR3 coding sequence is TGTGCCACCAGCAGAGATCTGGCAGGGTACTACGAGCAGTACTTC. Supplemented by reference TRBV15 and TRBJ2-7, the full variable domain reads DAMVIQNPRYQVTQFGKPVTLSCSQTLNHNVMYWYQQKSSQAPKLLFHYYDKDFNNEADTPDNFQSRRPNTSFCFLDIRSPGLGDTAMYLCATSRDLAGYYEQYFGPGTRLTVT.

Only a few counts were recorded for this clonotype. The chain couples TRBV9 to TRBJ1-6; D is unresolved. Looked up from germline, CDR1 is SGDLS and CDR2 is YYNGEE. Trimming removed 0 bases from V and 0 bases from J, with 7 bases in between. The CDR3 covers 16 residues. The CDR3 coding sequence is TGTGCCAGCAGCGTAGAGTCCAGCTCCTATAATTCACCCCTCCACTTT. Its protein product is CASSVESSSYNSPLHF.

The chain has TRBV20-1 and TRBJ2-1; 9 bases are shared with TRBD1. The CDR3 loop spans 15 amino acids. Germline V CDR1 and CDR2: DFQATT, SNEGSKA (reference sequence). J gave up 4 bases and V 3 bases, and 7 bases lay outside the gene matches. DNA for the CDR3: TGCAGTGCTAGGGACGGGGACAGGGATTACAATGAGCAGTTCTTC. This gives the protein CSARDGDRDYNEQFF.

This sequence joins TRBV5-4 and TRBJ2-1; D is perhaps TRBD1 or TRBD2 (5 bases each). Germline V gene lookup returns CDR1 SGHNT and CDR2 YYREEE (reference sequence). The CDR3 has 16 amino acids. Trimming cost V 4 bases and J 2 bases, with 16 bases left between them. The CDR3 reads CASSKGPTFAYNEQFF. The CDR3 region has the DNA TGTGCCAGCAGCAAGGGACCCACCTTCGCCTACAATGAGCAGTTCTTC.

This clonotype was counted once. V gene TRBV7-9 combines with J gene TRBJ1-2; D unresolved. The V gene lost 3 bases and the J gene lost 4 bases, with 9 bases spanning the gap. The germline V gene encodes CDR1 SEHNR and CDR2 FQNEAQ (reference sequence). The CDR3 consists of 13 residues. The CDR3 bases are TGTGCCAGCAGCTTCGAAACATCCTATGGCTACACCTTC. Protein sequence: CASSFETSYGYTF. Variable domain in full (rest from reference TRBV7-9 and TRBJ1-2): DTGVSQNPRHKITKRGQNVTFRCDPISEHNRLYWYRQTLGQGPEFLTYFQNEAQLEKSRLLSDRFSAERPKGSFSTLEIQRTEQGDSAMYLCASSFETSYGYTFGSGTRLTVV.

This clonotype was recorded a few times. This chain links TRBV14 with TRBJ2-1; TRBD2 matches at 8 bases. V was clipped by 2 bases and J by 0 bases; unmatched bases: 6. Germline assignment: CDR1 SGHDN and CDR2 FVKESK. The CDR3 sequence is 17 residues long. The CDR3 region is CASSQLGGGTSYNEQFF. CDR3 DNA sequence: TGTGCCAGCAGCCAACTCGGGGGGGGTACCTCCTACAATGAGCAGTTCTTC.

This rearrangement joins TRBV7-9 to TRBJ1-2, with TRBD1 as a possible D gene (5 bases). The CDR3 spans 14 residues. The germline CDR1 and CDR2 sequences are SEHNR and FQNEAQ (reference sequence). V gave up 1 base and J gave up 6 bases, with 12 bases separating them. DNA for the CDR3: TGTGCCAGCAGCTTAGATGCCAGGGTCGATGGCTACACCTTC. This encodes CASSLDARVDGYTF. The full variable domain, with the rest looked up from reference TRBV7-9 and TRBJ1-2, is DTGVSQNPRHKITKRGQNVTFRCDPISEHNRLYWYRQTLGQGPEFLTYFQNEAQLEKSRLLSDRFSAERPKGSFSTLEIQRTEQGDSAMYLCASSLDARVDGYTFGSGTRLTVV.

The J gene is TRBJ2-5, the V gene TRBV20-1; D is undetermined. The germline V gene has CDR1 DFQATT and CDR2 SNEGSKA (reference sequence). The V end was cut by 6 bases, the J end by 1 base, with 18 bases between. The CDR3 sequence is 15 residues long. The CDR3 nucleotides read TGCAGTGCCCCGCCCGCCAGCGCGCTCCAAGAGACCCAGTACTTC. It is translated as CSAPPASALQETQYF.

V is TRBV16 and J is TRBJ1-2, with D tentatively TRBD1 (6 bases). The CDR3 is 16 amino acids. Trimming removed 4 bases at V and 3 bases at J, with 18 bases between. Germline-derived CDR1 and CDR2 are KGHSY and FQNENV. CDR3 in amino acids: CASSPPGHHSDYGYTF. The DNA of the CDR3 is TGTGCCAGCAGCCCCCCGGGACACCATTCCGACTATGGCTACACCTTC. The full variable domain, in which reference TRBV16 and TRBJ1-2 provide the parts outside the CDR3, is GEEVAQTPKHLVRGEGQKAKLYCAPIKGHSYVFWYQQVLKNEFKFLISFQNENVFDETGMPKERFSAKCLPNSPCSLEIQATKLEDSAVYFCASSPPGHHSDYGYTFGSGTRLTVV.

The rearrangement links TRBV29-1 to TRBJ2-1; 9 bases map to TRBD2. Unmatched junction bases numbered 5, after V lost 1 base and J lost 10 bases. The CDR3 is 13 residues long. CDR1 is SQVTM, CDR2 ANQGSEA, per germline. The CDR3, as DNA: TGCAGCGTTGAAGGCGCTAGCGGGGCCGAGCAGTTCTTC. Translation: CSVEGASGAEQFF.

This chain's CDR3 is CASSLRAGNEQFF. CDR3 nucleotides: TGCGCCAGCAGCTTGAGGGCAGGGAATGAGCAGTTCTTC. This chain joins TRBV5-1 and TRBJ2-1; D is perhaps TRBD1 (5 bases). Trimming took off 1 base at V and 7 bases at J, with 9 bases between the two ends. CDR1 and CDR2 (germline): SGHRS, YFSETQ. The CDR3 sequence is 13 residues long.

The chain carries TRBV24-1 and TRBJ2-3; a possible D gene is TRBD2 (5 bases). Trimming shortened V by 6 bases and J by 2 bases, and 11 bases separated the two germline ends. This CDR3 is 14 amino acids long. Germline assignment: CDR1 KGHDR and CDR2 SFDVKD. The CDR3 region is CATSRPGVTDTQYF. The CDR3 nucleotides read TGTGCCACCAGTCGGCCCGGGGTCACAGATACGCAGTATTTT.

The rearrangement links TRBV20-1 to TRBJ2-3; 8 nucleotides match TRBD2. CDR3 size: 17 residues. Germline assignment: CDR1 DFQATT and CDR2 SNEGSKA (reference sequence). Trimming cost V 6 bases and J 0 bases; bases outside gene matches: 14. The CDR3 spells CSAAPGGGLSSTDTQYF. DNA for the CDR3: TGCAGTGCCGCCCCTGGCGGGGGGCTTTCTAGCACAGATACGCAGTATTTT.

This clonotype was seen a handful of times. At one end, the junction sequence differs from germline, possibly due to a read error. The chain is built from TRBV5-1 and TRBJ1-1; D unclear. The CDR3 has 17 residues. From germline, CDR1 is SGHRS and CDR2 YFSETQ. DNA for the CDR3: TGCGCCAGTAGCTTGGCCAGGCGTGGACGGGGGAACACTGAAGCTTTCTTT. Its protein is CASSLARRGRGNTEAFF.

This clonotype was detected only a few times. This rearrangement joins TRBV5-5 to TRBJ2-5; tentative D call: TRBD1 (6 bases). The closer fit of TRBJ2-7 to the DNA end suggests the J call may be wrong. The CDR3 consists of 14 residues. Germline assignment: CDR1 SGHKS and CDR2 YYEKEE (reference sequence). CDR3 protein: CASSPTGPGDEQYF. In nucleotides, the CDR3 is TGTGCCAGCAGCCCCACAGGGCCCGGGGACGAGCAGTACTTC.